This T cell receptor (beta chain) was sequenced in a study of T cell responses to AZD1222 COVID-19 vaccine. The germline gives CDR1 KGHSH, CDR2 LQKENI. The CDR3 has 15 residues. The V gene lost 3 bases and the J gene lost 2 bases, with 13 bases spanning the gap. Profiled with immunoSEQ multiplex PCR; TCRdb holds only in-frame clones, not every one. The repertoire includes about 140,000 clones, 75% to 95% of them detected once, and about 7.5% sits in the top ten. The source material was peripheral blood, sampled 28 days after the second dose of the MenACWY control vaccine. The genes are TRBV18 and TRBJ1-1, with D maybe TRBD1 (5 bases). This clonotype was sampled from an adult who received the MenACWY meningococcal vaccine as a control. The CDR3 here is CASSPSGGFNTEAFF. The CDR3 nucleotides are TGTGCCAGCTCACCCTCTGGGGGATTCAACACTGAAGCTTTCTTT.